What follows are 10 T cell receptor beta chains derived from one specimen sequenced in a study of response to subunit inactivated influenza vaccine. TCRdb reanalysed the RT-PCR reads using MiXCR and keeps one entry per CDR3 protein. The profile covers about 520,000 distinct CDR3 sequences, with 25% appearing a single time and 1.5% to 2% taken by the ten largest. The source material was CD4+ T cells sorted from PBMCs, sampled more than 4 days after vaccination. The receptors come from a man aged 50 or older who received an inactivated influenza vaccine.

In this sample, this clonotype turned up a few times. V is TRBV9 and J is TRBJ2-1; possible D gene TRBD2, 5 bases. Trimming pared 0 bases from V and 6 bases from J, leaving 16 bases between. Germline V CDR1 and CDR2: SGDLS, YYNGEE. The CDR3 is made up of 16 amino acids. CDR3 region: CASSVAASSFPNEQFF. DNA of the CDR3: TGTGCCAGCAGCGTAGCAGCTTCTAGCTTTCCCAATGAGCAGTTCTTC.

This clonotype was seen a handful of times. The chain employs TRBV10-3 and TRBJ1-5; D gene unclear. The CDR3 extends over 13 amino acids. CDR1 is ENHRY and CDR2 is SYGVKD in the germline V gene. Trimming cost V 1 base and J 4 bases, with 5 bases left between them. CDR3 coding DNA: TGTGCCATCAGTGAGTTTGATAATCAGCCCCAGCATTTT. It codes for CAISEFDNQPQHF.

This clonotype has a single count. The chain couples TRBV19 to TRBJ2-7, with a possible D match to TRBD1 (6 bases). The CDR3 loop spans 13 amino acids. Germline V gene lookup returns CDR1 LNHDA and CDR2 SQIVND (reference sequence). Trimming stripped 2 bases from V and 3 bases from J, with 8 bases between. The CDR3 DNA sequence: TGTGCCAGTAGTATAAAACAGGGCTACGAGCAGTACTTC. Protein: CASSIKQGYEQYF.

The J gene is TRBJ2-7, the V gene TRBV9; D remains unclear. The length of the CDR3 is 12 residues. The V end was cut by 0 bases, the J end by 6 bases, with 7 bases between. Germline loops: CDR1 SGDLS, CDR2 YYNGEE. The DNA for the CDR3 is TGTGCCAGCAGCGTAGTAATAGGCGAGCAGTACTTC. This sequence encodes CASSVVIGEQYF.

The chain employs TRBV29-1 and TRBJ1-4, with 7 bases lining up with TRBD1. Germline V lookup: CDR1 SQVTM, CDR2 ANQGSEA. CDR3 length equals 15 residues. J was trimmed by 0 bases and V by 7 bases; bases with no gene match: 8. In nucleotides, the CDR3 is TGCAGCGCCTCGGGACAGATTGCAACTAATGAAAAACTGTTTTTT. Its protein product is CSASGQIATNEKLFF. Drawing the rest from reference TRBV29-1 and TRBJ1-4, the complete variable domain is SAVISQKPSRDICQRGTSLTIQCQVDSQVTMMFWYRQQPGQSLTLIATANQGSEATYESGFVIDKFPISRPNLTFSTLTVSNMSPEDSSIYLCSASGQIATNEKLFFGSGTQLSVL.

The rearrangement links TRBV7-9 to TRBJ2-2; D not certain. V lost 2 bases and J lost 0, with 7 bases in between. The CDR3 covers 15 residues. Germline CDR1 and CDR2: SEHNR and FQNEAQ (reference sequence). The DNA of the CDR3 is TGTGCCAGCAGCTTATGGAGTACGAACACCGGGGAGCTGTTTTTT. This translates into CASSLWSTNTGELFF. The whole variable domain, remainder taken from reference TRBV7-9 and TRBJ2-2, is DTGVSQNPRHKITKRGQNVTFRCDPISEHNRLYWYRQTLGQGPEFLTYFQNEAQLEKSRLLSDRFSAERPKGSFSTLEIQRTEQGDSAMYLCASSLWSTNTGELFFGEGSRLTVL.

The chain links TRBV20-1 to TRBJ1-6; D perhaps matches TRBD1 (5 bases). This CDR3 spans 13 amino acids. V lost 3 bases to trimming and J lost 8 bases, with 11 bases between them. CDR1 and CDR2 (germline): DFQATT, SNEGSKA (reference sequence). The CDR3 sequence: CSASSGNDSPLHF. CDR3 DNA: TGCAGTGCTAGTTCAGGGAATGATTCACCCCTCCACTTT.

This clonotype has just a few counts. The genes are TRBV7-2 and TRBJ2-5; D unclear. Germline V gene lookup returns CDR1 SGHTA and CDR2 FQGNSA. V was shortened by 5 bases and J by 1 base, with 11 bases between the two germline ends. This CDR3 contains 14 residues. CDR3 in DNA: TGTGCCAGCAGCCCGCCGCCACTCCAAGAGACCCAGTACTTC. Residues: CASSPPPLQETQYF. The variable domain in full, with the rest retrieved from reference TRBV7-2 and TRBJ2-5, is GAGVSQSPSNKVTEKGKDVELRCDPISGHTALYWYRQSLGQGLEFLIYFQGNSAPDKSGLPSDRFSAERTGGSVSTLTIQRTQQEDSAVYLCASSPPPLQETQYFGPGTRLLVL.

The rearrangement joins TRBV4-3 to TRBJ2-1, with D uncertain. The CDR3 runs to 17 residues. V lost 0 bases and J lost 0, with 12 bases in between. Per germline, CDR1 LGHNA and CDR2 YSLEER. The DNA for the CDR3 is TGCGCCAGCAGCCAAGACGCGGAAATCAACTCCTACAATGAGCAGTTCTTC. It specifies CASSQDAEINSYNEQFF.

This clonotype occurred many times. V usage is TRBV29-1 and J usage is TRBJ2-7; D possibly corresponds to TRBD2 (5 bases). The germline V and J ends were trimmed by 2 bases and 5 bases, with 10 bases remaining between them. There are 12 residues in the CDR3. In germline, CDR1 is SQVTM, CDR2 ANQGSEA. The CDR3 reads CSVERGIDEQYF. The CDR3 DNA reads TGCAGCGTTGAAAGAGGGATCGACGAGCAGTACTTC.